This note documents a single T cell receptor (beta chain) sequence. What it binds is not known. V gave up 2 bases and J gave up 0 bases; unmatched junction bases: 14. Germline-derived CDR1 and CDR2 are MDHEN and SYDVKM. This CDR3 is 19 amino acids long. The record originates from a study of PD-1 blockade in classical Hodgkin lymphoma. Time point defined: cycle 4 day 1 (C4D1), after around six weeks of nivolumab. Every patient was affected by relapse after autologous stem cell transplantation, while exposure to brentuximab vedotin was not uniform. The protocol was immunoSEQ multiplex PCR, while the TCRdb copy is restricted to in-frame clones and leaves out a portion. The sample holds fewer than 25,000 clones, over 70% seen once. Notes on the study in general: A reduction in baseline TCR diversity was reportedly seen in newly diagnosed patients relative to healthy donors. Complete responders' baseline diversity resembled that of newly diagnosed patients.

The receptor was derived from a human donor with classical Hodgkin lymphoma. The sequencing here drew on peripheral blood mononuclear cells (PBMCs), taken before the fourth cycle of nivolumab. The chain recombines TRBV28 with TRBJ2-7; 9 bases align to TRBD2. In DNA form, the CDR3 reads TGTGCCAGCAGTTTACGCGTTTTTTACAGGACTAGCGACTCCTACGAGCAGTACTTC. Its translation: CASSLRVFYRTSDSYEQYF.